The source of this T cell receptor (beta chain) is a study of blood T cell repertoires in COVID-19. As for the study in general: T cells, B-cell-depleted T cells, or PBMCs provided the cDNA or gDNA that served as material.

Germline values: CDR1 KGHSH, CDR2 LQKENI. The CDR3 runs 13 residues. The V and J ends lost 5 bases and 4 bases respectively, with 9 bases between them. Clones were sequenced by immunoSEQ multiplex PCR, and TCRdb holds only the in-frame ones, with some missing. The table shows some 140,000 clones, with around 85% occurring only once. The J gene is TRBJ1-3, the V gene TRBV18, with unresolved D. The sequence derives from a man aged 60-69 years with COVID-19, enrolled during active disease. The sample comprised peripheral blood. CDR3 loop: CASSKPLGNTIYF. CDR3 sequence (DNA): TGTGCCAGCTCAAAGCCCCTCGGAAACACCATATATTTT.